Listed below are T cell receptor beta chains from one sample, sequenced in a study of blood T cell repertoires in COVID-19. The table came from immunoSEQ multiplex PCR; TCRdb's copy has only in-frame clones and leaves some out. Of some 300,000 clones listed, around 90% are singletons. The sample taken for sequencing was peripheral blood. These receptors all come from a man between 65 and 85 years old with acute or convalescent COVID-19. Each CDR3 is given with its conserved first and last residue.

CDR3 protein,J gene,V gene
CATSDSRNTEAFF,TRBJ1-1,TRBV24-1
CASSPPTGTYEQYF,TRBJ2-7,TRBV18
CASSLGQARATNEKLFF,TRBJ1-4,TRBV28
CASSQTGRGLATNEKLFF,TRBJ1-4,TRBV4-1
CASRHRRTGDGGETQYF,TRBJ2-5,TRBV5-1
CASSRVPNQPQHF,TRBJ1-5,TRBV6-5
CASSGPGLGAEQFF,TRBJ2-1,TRBV7-3
CASSYTSGSFYEQYF,TRBJ2-7,TRBV6-2/TRBV6-3
CASSTEAGTGLNIQYF,TRBJ2-4,TRBV7-9
CSAWGGTEAFF,TRBJ1-1,TRBV20-1
CASTRGTVYNEQFF,TRBJ2-1,TRBV19
CASGTLNYNSPLHF,TRBJ1-6,TRBV6-5
CAIRLAGTYEQYF,TRBJ2-7,TRBV10-3
CASSSWGVEDQPQHF,TRBJ1-5,TRBV6-5
CASSDGYYGYTF,TRBJ1-2,TRBV6-2/TRBV6-3
CASSPGTGIFYEQYF,TRBJ2-7,TRBV18
CAWSGGRAPSGANVLTF,TRBJ2-6,TRBV30
CASSPGGRSYTF,TRBJ1-2,TRBV9
CASSLEWTGGDEQYF,TRBJ2-7,TRBV11-2
CASSPIAGAQETQYF,TRBJ2-5,TRBV7-3
CAWSVATLQETQYF,TRBJ2-5,TRBV30
CASSYDRGETPLHF,TRBJ1-6,TRBV6-6
CASSLGSGNTGELFF,TRBJ2-2,TRBV7-7
CASSFIGGAGGYTF,TRBJ1-2,TRBV28
CASIRGAGSPLHF,TRBJ1-6,TRBV2
CASSPGLIRNYGYTF,TRBJ1-2,TRBV27